One sample yielded the 6 T cell receptor beta chains listed below, sequenced in a study of regulatory T cells in long-lasting Graves disease. Specified time point: newly diagnosed GD, antithyroid drugs for less than 3 months. PBMC RNA served as the TCR library source. CDR3 regions were amplified by Arm-PCR using iRepertoire HTBI primers to build TCR beta libraries. TCRdb re-called the multiplex PCR reads with MiXCR, one entry per CDR3 protein. This table holds 400,000 to 550,000 distinct CDR3 sequences, about 17% found once. The same data also contributed to another study, on T cells in Graves' hyperthyroidism and ophthalmopathy.

The sample consisted of peripheral blood mononuclear cells (PBMCs), taken at new diagnosis, from a patient treated with antithyroid drugs. These receptors originate from a woman between 18 and 30 years old with Graves disease.

This clonotype came up many times. The J gene is TRBJ2-6, the V gene TRBV28, with D possibly matching TRBD1 (6 bases). Per the germline V gene, CDR1 is MDHEN and CDR2 is SYDVKM. CDR3 length: 15 amino acids. Trimming shortened V by 3 bases and J by 5 bases, and 11 bases separated the two germline ends. CDR3 sequence reads: CASSLRQGWANVLTF. CDR3 coding DNA: TGTGCCAGCAGTTTGAGGCAGGGGTGGGCCAACGTCCTGACTTTC.

This clonotype was picked up a small number of times. The V and J genes are TRBV27 and TRBJ2-3, with D possibly matching TRBD1 (6 bases). This CDR3 contains 13 residues. Germline CDR1 and CDR2: MNHEY and SMNVEV (reference sequence). Trimming removed 8 bases at V and 4 bases at J, with 13 bases between. DNA for the CDR3: TGTGCCAGCGCGGACAGTGCGGCAGATACGCAGTATTTT. Translation: CASADSAADTQYF.

This clonotype showed up many times. The junction and the germline gene differ at one end; a read error may be behind it. This chain connects TRBV5-1 to TRBJ2-1; 8 bases map to TRBD2. Germline CDR1 is SGHRS and CDR2 is YFSETQ. This CDR3 comprises 15 residues. CDR3 nucleotides: TGTGCCAGCAGCTTTAGCGGGACTTCCTACAATGAGCAGTTCTTC. It yields the protein CASSFSGTSYNEQFF. Full variable domain (rest looked up from reference TRBV5-1 and TRBJ2-1): KAGVTQTPRYLIKTRGQQVTLSCSPISGHRSVSWYQQTPGQGLQFLFEYFSETQRNKGNFPGRFSGRQFSNSRSEMNVSTLELGDSALYLCASSFSGTSYNEQFFGPGTRLTVL.

The chain joins TRBV20-1 to TRBJ2-5; TRBD2 is a possible D gene (5 bases). The V gene lost 1 base and the J gene lost 6 bases, with 12 bases spanning the gap. The CDR3 has 13 residues. CDR1 DFQATT and CDR2 SNEGSKA come from the germline V gene (reference sequence). Here the CDR3 reads CSARVVGAQTQYF. The DNA of the CDR3 is TGCAGTGCTAGAGTGGTGGGAGCGCAGACCCAGTACTTC.

This clonotype was detected many times. V usage is TRBV20-1 and J usage is TRBJ2-7; TRBD1 aligns across 10 bases. V was clipped by 6 bases and J by 5 bases; unmatched bases: 10. Germline CDR1 reads DFQATT; CDR2 reads SNEGSKA (reference sequence). The CDR3 consists of 14 residues. CDR3 sequence reads: CSAGGGTGVHEQYF. CDR3 nucleotides: TGCAGTGCCGGGGGAGGGACAGGGGTGCACGAGCAGTACTTC.

This clonotype was picked up many times. The rearrangement uses TRBV28 and TRBJ2-7; no firm D call. CDR1 and CDR2 (germline): MDHEN, SYDVKM. This CDR3 has 14 residues. V was trimmed by 8 bases and J by 1 base, leaving 15 bases between them. This chain's CDR3 is CASGPTEFSYEQYF. CDR3 DNA: TGTGCCAGCGGACCCACAGAGTTTTCCTACGAGCAGTACTTC. The full variable domain, completed using reference TRBV28 and TRBJ2-7, is DVKVTQSSRYLVKRTGEKVFLECVQDMDHENMFWYRQDPGLGLRLIYFSYDVKMKEKGDIPEGYSVSREKKERFSLILESASTNQTSMYLCASGPTEFSYEQYFGPGTRLTVT.